Listed below are T cell receptor beta chains from one sample, sequenced in a study of blood T cell repertoires in COVID-19. Profiled with immunoSEQ multiplex PCR; TCRdb holds only in-frame clones, not every one. The table lists 250,000 or so clones, approximately 86% of them singletons, with 5.5% in the top ten. Material: peripheral blood. The receptors here all came from a human donor in a cohort sampled during active COVID-19. The CDR3 runs from the conserved cysteine through the conserved F or W. Each record gives: V gene, CDR3 protein.

V gene: TRBV7-2; CDR3 protein: CASTLTSRTGELFF
V gene: TRBV15; CDR3 protein: CATSKGGDSYEQYF
V gene: TRBV28; CDR3 protein: CASSLGGAGQDTQYF
V gene: TRBV5-5; CDR3 protein: CASSYGERETQYF
V gene: TRBV7-9; CDR3 protein: CASSLDLAETYYGYTF
V gene: TRBV12-3/TRBV12-4; CDR3 protein: CASSGDRGDEQYF
V gene: TRBV27; CDR3 protein: CASSFNPPGGGTEAFF
V gene: TRBV3-1/TRBV3-2; CDR3 protein: CASSQGRTGGGGELFF
V gene: TRBV5-1; CDR3 protein: CASSMDLLGEQYF
V gene: TRBV19; CDR3 protein: CATTKGGALAYEQYF
V gene: TRBV19; CDR3 protein: CASSFGQGWGEQYF
V gene: TRBV2; CDR3 protein: CASSPDRELPQHF
V gene: TRBV4-2; CDR3 protein: CASSQDPHRNSYNEQFF
V gene: TRBV5-1; CDR3 protein: CASSSEGAMYEQYF
V gene: TRBV12-5; CDR3 protein: CASGFSNTEAFF
V gene: TRBV11-2; CDR3 protein: CASSLAGRGGRGIQYF
V gene: TRBV5-1; CDR3 protein: CASSLSVGDYGYTF